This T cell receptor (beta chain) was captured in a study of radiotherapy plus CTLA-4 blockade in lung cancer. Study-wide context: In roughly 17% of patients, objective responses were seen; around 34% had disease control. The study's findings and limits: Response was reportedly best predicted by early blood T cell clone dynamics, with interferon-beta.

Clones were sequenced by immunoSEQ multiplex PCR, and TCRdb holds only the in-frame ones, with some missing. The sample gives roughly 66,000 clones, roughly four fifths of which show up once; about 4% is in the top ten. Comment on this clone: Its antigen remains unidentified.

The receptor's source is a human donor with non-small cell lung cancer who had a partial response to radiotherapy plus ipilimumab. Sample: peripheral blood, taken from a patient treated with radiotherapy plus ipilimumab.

In DNA form, the CDR3 reads TGTGCCAGCGGTAGCGGCTACTACGAGCAGTACTTC. This encodes CASGSGYYEQYF. This chain connects TRBV2 to TRBJ2-7; tentative D call: TRBD2 (6 bases). The CDR3 totals 12 residues. V lost 8 bases and J lost 3, with 11 bases in between. The germline gives CDR1 SNHLY, CDR2 FYNNEI.